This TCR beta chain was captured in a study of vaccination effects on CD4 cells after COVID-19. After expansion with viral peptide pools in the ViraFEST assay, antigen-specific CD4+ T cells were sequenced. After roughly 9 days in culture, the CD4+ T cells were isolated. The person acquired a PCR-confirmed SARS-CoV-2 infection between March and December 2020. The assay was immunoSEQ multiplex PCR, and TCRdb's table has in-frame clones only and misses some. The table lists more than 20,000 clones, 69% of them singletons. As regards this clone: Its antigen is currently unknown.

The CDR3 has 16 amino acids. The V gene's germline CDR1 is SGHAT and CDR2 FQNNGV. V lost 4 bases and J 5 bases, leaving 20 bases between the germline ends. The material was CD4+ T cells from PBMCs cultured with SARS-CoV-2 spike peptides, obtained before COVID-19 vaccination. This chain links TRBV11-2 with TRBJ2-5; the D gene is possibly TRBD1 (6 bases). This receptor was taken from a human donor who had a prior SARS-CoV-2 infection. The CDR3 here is CASSSLQGDDYETQYF. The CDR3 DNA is TGTGCCAGCAGCTCCTTACAGGGTGACGACTACGAGACCCAGTACTTC.